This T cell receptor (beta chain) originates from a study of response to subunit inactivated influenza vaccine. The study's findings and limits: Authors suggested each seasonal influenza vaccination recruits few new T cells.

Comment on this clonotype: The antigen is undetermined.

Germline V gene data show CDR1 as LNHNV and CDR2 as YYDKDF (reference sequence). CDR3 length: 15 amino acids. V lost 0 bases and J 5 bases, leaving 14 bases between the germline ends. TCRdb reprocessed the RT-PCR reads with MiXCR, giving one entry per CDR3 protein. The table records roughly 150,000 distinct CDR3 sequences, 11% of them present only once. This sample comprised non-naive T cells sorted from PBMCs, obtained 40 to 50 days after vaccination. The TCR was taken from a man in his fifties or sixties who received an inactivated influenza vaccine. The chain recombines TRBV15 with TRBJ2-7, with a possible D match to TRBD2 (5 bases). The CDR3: CATSRENSGGHEQYF. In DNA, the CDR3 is TGTGCCACCAGCAGAGAAAACTCAGGAGGCCACGAGCAGTACTTC. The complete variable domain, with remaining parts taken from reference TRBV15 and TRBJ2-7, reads DAMVIQNPRYQVTQFGKPVTLSCSQTLNHNVMYWYQQKSSQAPKLLFHYYDKDFNNEADTPDNFQSRRPNTSFCFLDIRSPGLGDTAMYLCATSRENSGGHEQYFGPGTRLTVT.